This TCR beta chain was sequenced during a study of shared clonotypes between healthy human individuals. CDR3 length equals 14 residues. Looked up from germline, CDR1 is SGHRS and CDR2 is YFSETQ. V lost 4 bases and J 3 bases, leaving 14 bases between the germline ends. Within Nashville, Tennessee resided all donors, each a Caucasian adult. Sequencing used immunoSEQ multiplex PCR; TCRdb keeps in-frame clones, though not all of them. The sample comprises around 500,000 clones, around three quarters of which are singletons, and about an eighth rests with the top ten. The sample was PBMCs. This clonotype was obtained from a woman aged 40 to 55 in good health. Some clones in this sample may be carry-over from other donors' samples. The V call is TRBV5-1, the J call TRBJ2-7, with D maybe TRBD1 (6 bases). CDR3 sequence reads: CASSPDGQIYEQYF. DNA for the CDR3: TGCGCCAGCAGCCCTGATGGACAGATCTACGAGCAGTACTTC.